The rows below give T cell receptor beta chains drawn from one sample of a study of T cell responses to AZD1222 COVID-19 vaccine. Profiled with immunoSEQ multiplex PCR; TCRdb holds only in-frame clones, not every one. There are roughly 180,000 clones in the sample; around nine tenths occur only once, and around 2% lies in the top ten. The sequencing used peripheral blood, collected 28 days after the second AZD1222 dose. The receptors were gathered from an adult who received the AZD1222 COVID-19 vaccine. The CDR3 runs from the conserved cysteine through the conserved F or W. The order of the fields is V gene, D gene, J gene, clone size, CDR3 DNA, CDR3 protein. A D gene is named only where the DNA matches it firmly. Rows may omit the clone size; those that give it use once, few, many or a size class.

V: TRBV5-6
D: TRBD1
J: TRBJ2-2
size: once
DNA: TGTGCCAGCAGCCAATGGACAGGGAACACCGGGGAGCTGTTTTTT
CDR3: CASSQWTGNTGELFF

V: TRBV5-1
D: -
J: TRBJ2-1
size: -
DNA: TGCGCCAGCAGCTTGGAGGGACGCGGAAACAGGGAGCAGTTCTTC
CDR3: CASSLEGRGNREQFF

V: TRBV19
D: TRBD1
J: TRBJ1-2
size: -
DNA: TGTGCCAGGGAGGGACAGGGCAATGGCTACACCTTC
CDR3: CAREGQGNGYTF

V: TRBV5-6
D: -
J: TRBJ1-2
size: -
DNA: TGTGCCAGCAGCTTGGCCTCGACACCTAACTATGGCTACACCTTC
CDR3: CASSLASTPNYGYTF

V: TRBV28
D: TRBD1
J: TRBJ1-5
size: -
DNA: TGTGCCAGCAGTTTGAGGCGGGACAGGGTATTGGGTCAGCCCCAGCATTTT
CDR3: CASSLRRDRVLGQPQHF

V: TRBV29-1
D: -
J: TRBJ2-1
size: -
DNA: TGCAGCGTGACACACTACAATGAGCAGTTCTTC
CDR3: CSVTHYNEQFF

V: TRBV18
D: -
J: TRBJ1-5
size: once
DNA: TGTGCCAGCTCACCACGTCGGGGGGAAAGTTATAGCAATCAGCCCCAGCATTTT
CDR3: CASSPRRGESYSNQPQHF

V: TRBV6-1
D: -
J: TRBJ1-1
size: -
DNA: TGTGCCAGCAGTGAACGAGGGGTTAATGATGAAGCTTTCTTT
CDR3: CASSERGVNDEAFF

V: TRBV5-1
D: -
J: TRBJ1-6
size: -
DNA: TGCGCCAGCAGGGACGACTCAGGCAATTCACCCCTCCACTTT
CDR3: CASRDDSGNSPLHF

V: TRBV5-8
D: TRBD1
J: TRBJ2-7
size: -
DNA: TGTGCCAGCAGCCTTACGACAGGGGCCAACCTAGTCTCCTACGAGCAGTACTTC
CDR3: CASSLTTGANLVSYEQYF

V: TRBV6-6
D: TRBD2
J: TRBJ2-1
size: -
DNA: TGTGCCAGCAGTTACCCGTGGGAGGGCCGCGATGAGCAGTTCTTC
CDR3: CASSYPWEGRDEQFF

V: TRBV10-3
D: -
J: TRBJ1-5
size: -
DNA: TGTGCCATCAGTGAGCGACAGCTCAATCAGCCCCAGCATTTT
CDR3: CAISERQLNQPQHF

V: TRBV12-2
D: -
J: TRBJ1-3
size: -
DNA: TGTGCAAGTCGCTTAAGGGGCTCTGGAAACACCATATATTTT
CDR3: CASRLRGSGNTIYF

V: TRBV30
D: TRBD1
J: TRBJ2-2
size: -
DNA: TGTGCCTGGAGACAGGGGATCGGGGAGCTGTTTTTT
CDR3: CAWRQGIGELFF

V: TRBV5-4
D: -
J: TRBJ1-6
size: once
DNA: TGTGCCAGCAGCTTGGCCAAGGAGGGTACCCATTCACCCCTCCACTTT
CDR3: CASSLAKEGTHSPLHF

V: TRBV19
D: -
J: TRBJ1-5
size: -
DNA: TGTGCCAGTAGGTCCCTTTCAACAGGGAATCAGCCCCAGCATTTT
CDR3: CASRSLSTGNQPQHF

V: TRBV18
D: TRBD2
J: TRBJ2-7
size: -
DNA: TGTGCCAGCTCACCTTATAGCGGGGCCTCATCCTACGAGCAGTACTTC
CDR3: CASSPYSGASSYEQYF